The entry below gives a single TCR beta chain sequence along with its context. Its target is unknown. Libraries were prepared by immunoSEQ multiplex PCR; TCRdb keeps only in-frame clonotypes and omits some of them. The data contain tens of thousands of clones, around 90% of them seen just once; the ten biggest clones take up 0.34%. These data belong to a study of graft-versus-host responses after intestinal transplantation. Study conclusions and caveats: GvH clones occurred in recipient marrow; some first appeared in ileum or blood.

Germline V gene lookup returns CDR1 SGHRS and CDR2 YFSETQ. Germline trimming cut 3 bases from V and 3 bases from J; bases unmatched to any gene: 14. This CDR3 spans 17 amino acids. The clonotype originates from a human donor who received an intestinal transplant. V and J are TRBV5-1 and TRBJ2-5; 7 positions agree with TRBD2. The source material was unstimulated CD4+ T cells sorted from spleen or lymph node cells, sampled before intestinal transplant. CDR3 DNA: TGCGCCAGCAGCTGGACCTCATCTAGCGGCCTTAAAGAGACCCAGTACTTC. Its protein product is CASSWTSSSGLKETQYF.